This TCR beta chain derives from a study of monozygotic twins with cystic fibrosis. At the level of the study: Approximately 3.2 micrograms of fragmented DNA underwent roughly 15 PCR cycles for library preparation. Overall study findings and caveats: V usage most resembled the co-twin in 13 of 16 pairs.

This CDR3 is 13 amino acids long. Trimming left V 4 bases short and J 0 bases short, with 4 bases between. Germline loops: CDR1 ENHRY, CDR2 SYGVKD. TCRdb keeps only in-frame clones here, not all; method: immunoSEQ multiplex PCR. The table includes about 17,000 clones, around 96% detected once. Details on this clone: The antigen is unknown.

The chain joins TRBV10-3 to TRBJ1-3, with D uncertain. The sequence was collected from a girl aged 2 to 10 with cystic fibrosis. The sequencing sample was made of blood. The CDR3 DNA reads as TGTGCCATCAGTGGGAACTCTGGAAACACCATATATTTT. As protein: CAISGNSGNTIYF.